These 26 T cell receptor beta chains originate from one sample sequenced in a study of radiation and T cells in renal cell carcinoma. Sequencing used immunoSEQ multiplex PCR; TCRdb keeps in-frame clones, though not all of them. The repertoire includes approximately 13,000 clones, approximately 50% of them detected once, and 10% to 15% sits in the top ten. Treatment indicated: treatment-naive control, cytoreductive nephrectomy. The sequenced sample was tumor tissue, obtained from a patient whose treatment was nephrectomy without radiotherapy. Receptor source: a man in his fifties with renal cell carcinoma.

V is TRBV6-5 and J is TRBJ1-5; 8 bases are a match to TRBD1. Germline assignment: CDR1 MNHEY and CDR2 SVGAGI. The CDR3 is made up of 14 amino acids. The trim removed 11 bases at V and 3 bases at J, leaving 9 bases unmatched. In DNA, the CDR3 is TGTGCCGGGTTGACAGGGGTCCTCAATCAGCCCCAGCATTTT. This sequence encodes CAGLTGVLNQPQHF.

The chain employs TRBV19 and TRBJ1-5, with 8 bases lining up with TRBD1. Germline CDR1 reads LNHDA; CDR2 reads SQIVND (reference sequence). This CDR3 comprises 15 residues. The ends lost 5 bases at V and 6 bases at J; junction bases unmatched: 9. DNA for the CDR3: TGTGCCAGTAGTTCCCAGGGGGCCATGGGTCAGCCCCAGCATTTT. It yields the protein CASSSQGAMGQPQHF. Using reference TRBV19 and TRBJ1-5 for the parts outside the CDR3, the full variable domain is DGGITQSPKYLFRKEGQNVTLSCEQNLNHDAMYWYRQDPGQGLRLIYYSQIVNDFQKGDIAEGYSVSREKKESFPLTVTSAQKNPTAFYLCASSSQGAMGQPQHFGDGTRLSIL.

The V and J genes are TRBV30 and TRBJ2-5; tentatively, D is TRBD2 (5 bases). The V end was cut by 0 bases, the J end by 5 bases, with 13 bases between. Germline-derived CDR1 and CDR2 are GTSNPN and SVGIG (reference sequence). This CDR3 is built from 14 residues. CDR3 residues: CAWSVRGGGETQYF. The CDR3 DNA follows: TGTGCCTGGAGTGTTCGCGGCGGCGGGGAGACCCAGTACTTC.

The genes are TRBV6-5 and TRBJ2-3; a weak D match, TRBD1 (6 bases). Germline V lookup: CDR1 MNHEY, CDR2 SVGAGI. This CDR3 spans 11 amino acids. V gave up 8 bases and J gave up 3 bases, with 6 bases separating them. CDR3 protein: CASGQTDTQYF. CDR3 DNA: TGTGCCAGCGGACAGACAGATACGCAGTATTTT.

The genes are TRBV25-1 and TRBJ2-1, with D hard to call. This CDR3 contains 12 residues. Trimming took 5 bases from V and 6 from J, leaving 8 bases between them. Germline lookup yields CDR1 MGHDK and CDR2 SYGVNS. CDR3 sequence reads: CASSRISNEQFF. The CDR3 DNA reads as TGTGCCAGCAGTCGGATCTCCAATGAGCAGTTCTTC.

There are a few counts of this clone. The genes are TRBV18 and TRBJ1-2; D ambiguous. V was trimmed by 2 bases and J by 2 bases, leaving 12 bases between them. From germline, CDR1 is KGHSH and CDR2 LQKENI. This CDR3 is built from 15 residues. This CDR3 reads CASSPTKGPNYGYTF. For the CDR3, the DNA is TGTGCCAGCTCACCAACCAAGGGCCCCAACTATGGCTACACCTTC.

The sample holds one count of this clone. This chain uses TRBV30 with TRBJ2-5, with unresolved D. The tail of the sequence fits TRBJ2-7 better, so the J call may be wrong. CDR1 GTSNPN and CDR2 SVGIG come from the germline V gene (reference sequence). The CDR3 sequence is 12 residues long. CDR3 DNA sequence: TGTGCCTGGAACACAGAAACCTACGAGCAGTACTTC. Its translation is CAWNTETYEQYF.

V and J are TRBV7-3 and TRBJ1-6; a weak D match, TRBD1 (6 bases). This CDR3 spans 15 amino acids. The germline gives CDR1 SGHTA, CDR2 FQGTGA. V shed 6 bases and J shed 8 bases, with 17 bases lying between them. The CDR3 is CASSSSQGLDSPLHF. CDR3 in DNA: TGTGCCAGCAGTTCCTCACAGGGCTTGGATTCACCCCTCCACTTT.

The chain carries TRBV7-3 and TRBJ2-3; 7 nucleotides agree with TRBD2. The CDR3 sequence is 14 residues long. After removal of 4 bases from V and 3 bases from J, the junction contained 4 bases not matched to a gene. In germline, CDR1 is SGHTA, CDR2 FQGTGA. The CDR3 loop reads CASSWGRGTDTQYF. The CDR3 nucleotides are TGTGCCAGCAGCTGGGGGAGGGGAACAGATACGCAGTATTTT. The full variable domain, rest sourced from reference TRBV7-3 and TRBJ2-3, is GAGVSQTPSNKVTEKGKYVELRCDPISGHTALYWYRQSLGQGPEFLIYFQGTGAADDSGLPNDRFFAVRPEGSVSTLKIQRTERGDSAVYLCASSWGRGTDTQYFGPGTRLTVL.

The CDR3: CASSLSTRADTQYF. The CDR3 DNA reads TGTGCCAGCAGCTTATCCACACGGGCAGATACGCAGTATTTT. V usage is TRBV11-3 and J usage is TRBJ2-3; unclear D gene. The CDR3 consists of 14 residues. The V and J ends lost 2 bases and 4 bases respectively, with 10 bases between them. The germline V gene has CDR1 SGHNT and CDR2 YENEEA.

The rearrangement joins TRBV12-5 to TRBJ2-3; D might be TRBD2 (6 bases). Trimming cost V 3 bases and J 0 bases, with 7 bases left between them. The V gene's germline CDR1 is LGHNT and CDR2 FRNRAP. CDR3 size: 14 residues. This CDR3 is CASGFGLSTDTQYF. CDR3 sequence (DNA): TGTGCTAGTGGTTTTGGACTAAGCACAGATACGCAGTATTTT.

This clone has more than one count but fewer than ten. The chain employs TRBV2 and TRBJ1-1; 8 nucleotides line up with TRBD1. Per the germline V gene, CDR1 is SNHLY and CDR2 is FYNNEI. This CDR3 region has 11 residues. V lost 11 bases to trimming and J lost 1 base; unmatched junction nucleotides: 0. The CDR3 sequence is CAGQGNTEAFF. In DNA form, the CDR3 reads TGTGCCGGACAGGGGAACACTGAAGCTTTCTTT.

The chain combines TRBV6-1 with TRBJ1-2; a possible D gene is TRBD1 (6 bases). This CDR3 spans 13 amino acids. V gave up 3 bases and J gave up 3 bases, with 8 bases separating them. Germline lookup yields CDR1 MNHNS and CDR2 SASEGT. Here the CDR3 DNA reads TGTGCCAGCAGTGATTACAGGGACTATGGCTACACCTTC. Its protein is CASSDYRDYGYTF.

The DNA for the CDR3 is TGCAGCGTTGTGTGGGAGGGTGAAAAACTGTTTTTT. Translated, it gives CSVVWEGEKLFF. The chain carries TRBV29-1 and TRBJ1-4, with unresolved D. Trimming took 4 bases from V and 7 from J, leaving 10 bases between them. The CDR3 covers 12 residues. Germline assignment: CDR1 SQVTM and CDR2 ANQGSEA.

The gene calls are TRBV29-1 and TRBJ1-2, with 7 bases fitting TRBD1. The germline gives CDR1 SQVTM, CDR2 ANQGSEA. After removal of 6 bases from V and 2 bases from J, the junction contained 3 bases not matched to a gene. The CDR3 has 12 residues. Here the CDR3 DNA reads TGCAGCGTCCCACAGGGGAACTATGGCTACACCTTC. It codes for CSVPQGNYGYTF.

This rearrangement joins TRBV6-1 to TRBJ1-2, with D possibly TRBD1 on 5 matching bases. The CDR3 is 14 residues long. The germline V gene has CDR1 MNHNS and CDR2 SASEGT. V was cut by 8 bases and J by 0 bases, with 13 bases left in between. Here the CDR3 reads CASRVGGTNYGYTF. The CDR3, as DNA: TGTGCCAGCCGGGTGGGGGGAACTAACTATGGCTACACCTTC.

The CDR3 DNA reads TGCGCCAGCAGTGTCGACAGTAGCAATCAGCCCCAGCATTTT. It encodes CASSVDSSNQPQHF. The genes are TRBV10-2 and TRBJ1-5; perhaps TRBD1 as D (5 bases). V shed 4 bases and J shed 0 bases, with 7 bases lying between them. CDR3 length: 14 residues. CDR1 is WSHSY, CDR2 SAAADI, per germline.

The chain carries TRBV5-1 and TRBJ2-1, with D perhaps matching TRBD1 (7 bases). Trimming took off 3 bases at V and 6 bases at J, with 22 bases between the two ends. The germline gives CDR1 SGHRS, CDR2 YFSETQ. CDR3 size: 17 residues. CDR3 nucleotides: TGCGCCAGCAGCTCCACAACGGGCAGGGGGGTTGGCAATGAGCAGTTCTTC. Protein: CASSSTTGRGVGNEQFF.

The table lists this clone with a count of one. V is TRBV6-1 and J is TRBJ1-3, with a possible D match to TRBD1 (5 bases). V was clipped by 8 bases and J by 0 bases, with 11 bases between them. CDR3 length equals 14 residues. Germline CDR1 reads MNHNS; CDR2 reads SASEGT. The CDR3 protein is CASRGPLSGNTIYF. The CDR3 nucleotides are TGTGCCAGCCGGGGACCGCTCTCTGGAAACACCATATATTTT.

V is TRBV5-4 and J is TRBJ1-1; D is possibly TRBD1 (5 bases). Trimming shortened V by 5 bases and J by 0 bases, and 5 bases separated the two germline ends. The V gene's germline CDR1 is SGHNT and CDR2 YYREEE (reference sequence). CDR3 length: 12 residues. CDR3: CASRGVNTEAFF. The CDR3 nucleotides are TGTGCCAGCAGAGGGGTGAACACTGAAGCTTTCTTT.

This clone was observed a handful of times. Written as DNA, the CDR3 is TGTGCCTGGGGTCGGGGCTATGGCTACACCTTC. Translating gives CAWGRGYGYTF. The V and J genes are TRBV30 and TRBJ1-2; D not certain. The CDR3 length is 11 residues. Trimming left V 5 bases short and J 4 bases short, with 8 bases between. CDR1 and CDR2 from the germline V gene are GTSNPN and SVGIG (reference sequence).

The chain links TRBV5-1 to TRBJ1-6; D unclear. Trimming cost V 4 bases and J 0 bases, with 8 bases left between them. Germline CDR1 and CDR2: SGHRS and YFSETQ. This CDR3 spans 15 amino acids. This CDR3 is CASSVESSYNSPLHF. The CDR3 bases are TGCGCCAGCAGCGTGGAGAGCTCCTATAATTCACCCCTCCACTTT.

This clone has a handful of counts. The rearrangement uses TRBV29-1 and TRBJ2-2, with 13 bases fitting TRBD2. Germline assignment: CDR1 SQVTM and CDR2 ANQGSEA. The CDR3 is 14 residues long. J gave up 3 bases and V 7 bases, and 2 bases lay outside the gene matches. The CDR3 nucleotides are TGCAGCGCGGGGACTAGCGGGGACACCGGGGAGCTGTTTTTT. Amino acids: CSAGTSGDTGELFF.

This clone has a handful of counts. The chain uses TRBV2 and TRBJ2-2; D is possibly TRBD1 (6 bases). Germline V CDR1 and CDR2: SNHLY, FYNNEI. V was trimmed by 4 bases and J by 4 bases, leaving 13 bases between them. This CDR3 is built from 15 residues. The CDR3 is CASSVSQGSTGELFF. The DNA of the CDR3 is TGTGCCAGCAGTGTGTCCCAGGGGAGCACCGGGGAGCTGTTTTTT.

The V and J genes are TRBV21-1 and TRBJ2-1; the DNA was not compared with TRBD2, the D call given in the table. TRBV21-1 is recorded as a pseudogene. The length of the CDR3 is 17 residues. Here the CDR3 reads CASSQGASGGKYNEQFF. The CDR3 DNA reads TGTGCCAGCAGCCAAGGGGCTAGCGGGGGCAAGTACAATGAGCAGTTCTTC.

This chain joins TRBV18 and TRBJ2-1, with 7 bases identical to TRBD1. V shed 6 bases and J 8 bases; nucleotides not matched to a gene: 7. CDR3 length: 13 residues. The V gene's germline CDR1 is KGHSH and CDR2 LQKENI. In nucleotides, the CDR3 is TGTGCCAGCTCTACGACAGGGATCGATGAGCAGTTCTTC. Amino acid sequence: CASSTTGIDEQFF.